A selection of T cell receptor beta chains follows, all from one sample in a study of blood T cell repertoires in COVID-19. Sequencing used immunoSEQ multiplex PCR; TCRdb keeps in-frame clones, though not all of them. Of roughly 200,000 clones in the sample, roughly four fifths were seen once. The sequenced material came from peripheral blood. These receptors all stem from a woman of 80 years or more with COVID-19, enrolled during active disease. CDR3s include the opening cysteine and the closing phenylalanine or tryptophan. The D gene is left open where the match is weak. Expanded clones get a size class; other rows say once, few or many, or leave the size out.

CDR3 DNA | CDR3 protein | D gene | J gene | clone size | V gene
TGTGCCAGCAGCTTAGCGTCGGGACAGTCTGCCAATGAGCAGTTCTTC | CASSLASGQSANEQFF | TRBD1 | TRBJ2-1 | NA | TRBV7-3
TGTGCCAGCACCCCCAGGCCCAGCAATGAGCAGTTCTTC | CASTPRPSNEQFF | NA | TRBJ2-1 | NA | TRBV5-4
TGTGCCAGCAGCCAACAGTACAGGGGTGGCGAAAAACTGTTTTTT | CASSQQYRGGEKLFF | TRBD1 | TRBJ1-4 | once | TRBV3-1/TRBV3-2
TGTGCCAGCAGCTCCCCACTAGCGGGAACGTACAATGAGCAGTTCTTC | CASSSPLAGTYNEQFF | TRBD2 | TRBJ2-1 | few | TRBV7-8
TGTGCCAGCTCACCACCGACAGGGACAGATACGCAGTATTTT | CASSPPTGTDTQYF | TRBD1 | TRBJ2-3 | NA | TRBV18
TGTGCCAGCACGGCGCGGGGAGATTCACCCCTCCACTTT | CASTARGDSPLHF | NA | TRBJ1-6 | once | TRBV12-3/TRBV12-4
TGTGCCAGCAGTCCCCCAGGGGGCCCGAACACCGGGGAGCTGTTTTTT | CASSPPGGPNTGELFF | TRBD1 | TRBJ2-2 | once | TRBV28
TGTGCCAGTAGTCCAGGACATATCACAGATACGCAGTATTTT | CASSPGHITDTQYF | NA | TRBJ2-3 | NA | TRBV19
TGTGCCAGCAACTTACGTAGCGGGGGAGCAGATACGCAGTATTTT | CASNLRSGGADTQYF | TRBD2 | TRBJ2-3 | NA | TRBV7-2
TGTGCCAGCAGTTCGACAGCAAGACAGTACTTC | CASSSTARQYF | NA | TRBJ2-7 | NA | TRBV27
TGTGCCAGCAGTGAAGAGGACAGGACCGCCTACGAGCAGTACTTC | CASSEEDRTAYEQYF | TRBD1 | TRBJ2-7 | NA | TRBV6-1
TGTGCCAGCAGCTTAGCGGGAGACGGCACCGGGGAGCTGTTTTTT | CASSLAGDGTGELFF | NA | TRBJ2-2 | NA | TRBV7-2
TGCAGCGTAACACAGGGGAAGGCCACTGAAGCTTTCTTT | CSVTQGKATEAFF | TRBD1 | TRBJ1-1 | NA | TRBV29-1
TGTGCCAGCAGCCTACTTTCGGGCACTGAAGCTTTCTTT | CASSLLSGTEAFF | NA | TRBJ1-1 | many | TRBV7-9
TGTGCCAGCAGCGTAGGAGGGGCTAGCGGGAGCGTCACAGATACGCAGTATTTT | CASSVGGASGSVTDTQYF | TRBD2 | TRBJ2-3 | once | TRBV9
TGTGCCAGCAGTGCCTACGGGACAGCTAACTATGGCTACACCTTC | CASSAYGTANYGYTF | TRBD1 | TRBJ1-2 | few | TRBV25-1
TGTGCCAGCAGCTCCCCGGGGGGGGCTGGGGGGCAGTACTTC | CASSSPGGAGGQYF | TRBD2 | TRBJ2-7 | NA | TRBV6-5
TGTGCCAGCAGTTCGACAGGGGGCGGAAACACCATATATTTT | CASSSTGGGNTIYF | TRBD1 | TRBJ1-3 | NA | TRBV27
TGTGCCAGCAGCCAGGCCGGGACAGCAAACTATGGCTACACCTTC | CASSQAGTANYGYTF | TRBD1 | TRBJ1-2 | NA | TRBV3-1/TRBV3-2
TGTGCCAGCAGGGGGACAGGGACAGGAAACACCATATATTTT | CASRGTGTGNTIYF | TRBD1 | TRBJ1-3 | NA | TRBV2
TGTGCCTGGATAAGAAGCGGGGGGGCTCGGTCCTACAATGAGCAGTTCTTC | CAWIRSGGARSYNEQFF | TRBD2 | TRBJ2-1 | NA | TRBV30
TGCGCCAGCAGCCCAAGGACAGGGGCCCCTACTAACTATGGCTACACCTTC | CASSPRTGAPTNYGYTF | TRBD1 | TRBJ1-2 | NA | TRBV5-1
TGCAGCGTTGGGGGGACACCCAAGGACTCTGGAAACACCATATATTTT | CSVGGTPKDSGNTIYF | NA | TRBJ1-3 | NA | TRBV29-1
TGTGCCAGCAGCTCAGGCGGGCCAGACGAGCAGTACTTC | CASSSGGPDEQYF | NA | TRBJ2-7 | NA | TRBV7-9
TGTGCCAGCAGGCCCGAGACGGGAGGGCCCCATGAGCAGTTCTTC | CASRPETGGPHEQFF | TRBD2 | TRBJ2-1 | NA | TRBV2
TGTGCCAGCCGAGACACAGGGGGCGCCACAGATACGCAGTATTTT | CASRDTGGATDTQYF | TRBD1 | TRBJ2-3 | NA | TRBV27
TGTGCCAGCAGGCGGATGCATAACACCGGGGAGCTGTTTTTT | CASRRMHNTGELFF | NA | TRBJ2-2 | NA | TRBV6-5
TGTGCCAGCAGCTTAACGGGACTCCCCATGGGGCTGTTTTTT | CASSLTGLPMGLFF | NA | TRBJ2-2 | NA | TRBV11-2
TGTGCCAGCAGTTTATTACTAGCGGGAATAGAGACCCAGTACTTC | CASSLLLAGIETQYF | TRBD2 | TRBJ2-5 | NA | TRBV28
TGTGCTAGTGGTGAGAAGGAGCAGTACTTC | CASGEKEQYF | NA | TRBJ2-7 | NA | TRBV12-5
TGCGCCAGCAGCATGGGTTCTATGAACACTGAAGCTTTCTTT | CASSMGSMNTEAFF | NA | TRBJ1-1 | NA | TRBV5-1
TGTGCCAGCAGCCTTCGACAGGGGGCTGGAAACACCATATATTTT | CASSLRQGAGNTIYF | TRBD1 | TRBJ1-3 | few | TRBV2
TGTGCCAGCAGTCAGTACCGGGCCGGGGTCGGCCAAGAGACCCAGTACTTC | CASSQYRAGVGQETQYF | NA | TRBJ2-5 | NA | TRBV27
TGTGCCAGCAGAGCCGAACGGGGTGCCCAAGAGACCCAGTACTTC | CASRAERGAQETQYF | NA | TRBJ2-5 | NA | TRBV2
TGTGCCAGCAGCCAAGGACAGAACACTGAAGCTTTCTTT | CASSQGQNTEAFF | NA | TRBJ1-1 | NA | TRBV3-1/TRBV3-2
TGTGCCAGCAGCTGGTCCAGGGATAGCAATCAGCCCCAGCATTTT | CASSWSRDSNQPQHF | NA | TRBJ1-5 | many | TRBV5-5